The sequence of this T cell receptor beta chain was determined in a study of T cell responses to AZD1222 COVID-19 vaccine. V lost 6 bases to trimming and J lost 5 bases, with 14 bases between them. Germline V gene lookup returns CDR1 MNHNY and CDR2 SVGAGI (reference sequence). The CDR3 sequence is 14 residues long. Only in-frame clones appear in the TCRdb table, and some are missing; sequencing was by immunoSEQ multiplex PCR. Of about 150,000 clones listed, 85% to 95% are singletons. The genes are TRBV6-6 and TRBJ1-5; tentatively, D is TRBD1 (6 bases). The source of this sequence is an adult in good health. The input for sequencing was peripheral blood, taken on day 0 of AZD1222 vaccination. The CDR3 bases are TGTGCCAGCAGGAAGACAGGTTCGGATCAGCCCCAGCATTTT. This encodes CASRKTGSDQPQHF.